One and the same sample provided the 12 T cell receptor beta chains below, sequenced in a study of shared clonotypes between healthy human individuals (dated by TCRdb to the early 2020s). Library prep was done by the immunoSEQ multiplex PCR assay. The clones in this table, taken by TCRdb from immuneACCESS, are in-frame only. Not every clone is retained; where verified, under half of the shortfall comes from an unresolved V gene, and the cause of the rest is unknown. The sample contains around 480,000 clones, about 75% of them found a single time. The ten largest clonotypes hold around 12% of the sample. The sample comprised PBMCs. These receptors were obtained from a woman in her 40s in good health. Some clones in this sample may be carry-over from other donors' samples.

This sequence joins TRBV14 and TRBJ2-2; no reliable D call. V lost 10 bases, J lost 8 bases, and 8 bases lay in between. Germline V gene data show CDR1 as SGHDN and CDR2 as FVKESK. The CDR3 contains 10 residues. CDR3 in DNA: TGTGCCACCCATCGGGGGGAGCTGTTTTTT. Protein sequence: CATHRGELFF.

This rearrangement joins TRBV15 to TRBJ1-5; possible D gene TRBD1, 5 bases. The CDR3 length is 16 residues. Between the trimmed V and J ends, which lost 0 bases and 7 bases, there was a span of 16 bases. The germline CDR1 and CDR2 sequences are LNHNV and YYDKDF (reference sequence). The CDR3 DNA reads as TGTGCCACCAGCAGAGATCGTGGGGCGCGGGACCAGCCCCAGCATTTT. Translation: CATSRDRGARDQPQHF.

The rearrangement links TRBV6-5 to TRBJ2-2, with D possibly TRBD2 on 5 matching bases. This CDR3 region has 15 residues. Germline-derived CDR1 and CDR2 are MNHEY and SVGAGI. V was trimmed by 2 bases and J by 4 bases, leaving 11 bases between them. CDR3 residues: CASSYGLAITGELFF. The CDR3 nucleotides read TGTGCCAGCAGTTACGGTCTAGCAATCACCGGGGAGCTGTTTTTT.

The chain couples TRBV7-9 to TRBJ2-1; D gene unclear. Germline V gene sequence: CDR1 SEHNR, CDR2 FQNEAQ (reference sequence). The CDR3 has 13 residues. The V end lost 1 base, the J end lost 7 bases, and 8 bases lay between the germline ends. CDR3 DNA: TGTGCCAGCAGCTTAGACAGTGGGAATGAGCAGTTCTTC. Protein sequence: CASSLDSGNEQFF.

About this clone: The sample holds other DNA sequences that translate to the same CDR3. V and J are TRBV9 and TRBJ2-1; TRBD2 aligns across 13 bases. V lost 2 bases and J lost 1; bases outside the gene matches: 0. Germline V gene sequence: CDR1 SGDLS, CDR2 YYNGEE. The CDR3 runs 16 residues. The CDR3: CASSVGLAGSYNEQFF. CDR3 sequence (DNA): TGTGCCAGCAGCGTGGGACTAGCGGGGTCCTACAATGAGCAGTTCTTC.

The genes are TRBV27 and TRBJ2-5; maybe TRBD1 (6 bases). V lost 6 bases to trimming and J lost 1 base, with 9 bases between them. This CDR3 contains 13 residues. CDR1 and CDR2 from the germline V gene are MNHEY and SMNVEV (reference sequence). DNA of the CDR3: TGTGCCAGCAGAGACAGGAGCCAAGAGACCCAGTACTTC. Translating gives CASRDRSQETQYF.

The chain links TRBV10-3 to TRBJ2-3; D gene ambiguous. In germline, CDR1 is ENHRY, CDR2 SYGVKD. Trimming pared 4 bases from V and 0 bases from J, leaving 11 bases between. This CDR3 is built from 15 residues. Here the CDR3 reads CAISGGTSSTDTQYF. DNA of the CDR3: TGTGCCATCAGTGGAGGCACCTCTAGCACAGATACGCAGTATTTT.

The genes are TRBV6-5 and TRBJ1-4; D is unresolved. V was pared by 6 bases and J by 7 bases, with 12 bases between. Germline V gives CDR1 MNHEY, CDR2 SVGAGI. The length of the CDR3 is 13 residues. CDR3 DNA: TGTGCCAGCAGGGAAGACGGACTTGAAAAACTGTTTTTT. Its protein is CASREDGLEKLFF.

The genes are TRBV6-5 and TRBJ2-7; D is possibly TRBD1 (6 bases). Germline V gene sequence: CDR1 MNHEY, CDR2 SVGAGI. The CDR3 spans 14 residues. V was shortened by 4 bases and J by 4 bases, with 14 bases between the two germline ends. CDR3: CASSSDRAGYEQYF. CDR3 DNA sequence: TGTGCCAGCAGTTCGGACAGAGCCGGTTACGAGCAGTACTTC.

The chain is built from TRBV6-4 and TRBJ2-1; D unresolved. V was pared by 5 bases and J by 0 bases, with 11 bases between. The germline V gene encodes CDR1 MRHNA and CDR2 SNTAGT. This CDR3 spans 15 amino acids. The CDR3 spells CASSSSWSSYNEQFF. CDR3 DNA: TGTGCCAGCAGTTCTTCCTGGAGCTCCTACAATGAGCAGTTCTTC.

This clone came up a few times. The chain combines TRBV2 with TRBJ1-1, with a possible D match to TRBD1 (5 bases). The CDR3 consists of 13 residues. V lost 5 bases and J lost 5, with 12 bases in between. CDR1 is SNHLY, CDR2 FYNNEI, per germline. As DNA, the CDR3 is TGTGCCAGCAGTAAACAGGATTCGACTGAAGCTTTCTTT. It codes for CASSKQDSTEAFF.

V is TRBV13 and J is TRBJ2-5; D may be TRBD2 (5 bases). The DNA matches TRBJ2-7 better at its end, which makes the J call doubtful. The CDR3 runs to 12 residues. The V gene's germline CDR1 is PRHDT and CDR2 FYEKMQ (reference sequence). The CDR3 DNA follows: TGTGCCAGCAGCCCGGGAACCTACGAGCAGTACTTC. Residues: CASSPGTYEQYF.